The 25 T cell receptor beta chains given below trace back to one sample, sequenced in a study of shared clonotypes between healthy human individuals. TCRdb's copy holds only in-frame clones and misses some; the assay was immunoSEQ multiplex PCR. Of some 700,000 clones in the sample, 90% were seen once. The sample comprised memory CD8+ T cells from PBMCs. The sample's subset: CD45RO+ cells pooled with CCR7-negative TemRA cells. Source of these receptors: a man aged 18 to 29 in good health. Some clones in this sample may be carry-over from other donors' samples.

The chain employs TRBV27 and TRBJ2-1; D remains ambiguous. The CDR3 extends over 15 amino acids. V lost 3 bases and J 0 bases, leaving 9 bases between the germline ends. Germline V gene data show CDR1 as MNHEY and CDR2 as SMNVEV (reference sequence). CDR3 DNA sequence: TGTGCCAGCAGTTTCCGATGGGGCTCCTACAATGAGCAGTTCTTC. The encoded protein is CASSFRWGSYNEQFF.

The CDR3 bases are TGCAGCGTTGAAGAGGGTGGGGCGCAGTTCTTC. Protein: CSVEEGGAQFF. The chain recombines TRBV29-1 with TRBJ2-1; D possibly corresponds to TRBD1 (5 bases). CDR3 length equals 11 residues. Per the germline V gene, CDR1 is SQVTM and CDR2 is ANQGSEA. Trimming removed 0 bases at V and 12 bases at J, with 9 bases between.

The chain carries TRBV7-3 and TRBJ2-7; 11 nucleotides agree with TRBD2. The junction had 6 bases not matched to a gene; V was cut back by 2 bases and J by 3 bases. Per the germline V gene, CDR1 is SGHTA and CDR2 is FQGTGA. The CDR3 runs 16 residues. CDR3 sequence: CASSLAPTSGSYEQYF. CDR3 nucleotide sequence: TGTGCCAGCAGCTTAGCCCCTACTAGCGGGAGCTACGAGCAGTACTTC.

Only one count was recorded for this clone. This chain joins TRBV27 and TRBJ2-5; 13 bases agree with TRBD2. The length of the CDR3 is 15 residues. V was clipped by 6 bases and J by 3 bases; unmatched bases: 4. Looked up from germline, CDR1 is MNHEY and CDR2 is SMNVEV (reference sequence). The CDR3 DNA is TGTGCCAGCAGCCCGACTAGCGGGAGGAAAGAGACCCAGTACTTC. Residues: CASSPTSGRKETQYF.

The chain carries TRBV27 and TRBJ2-7, with 8 bases lining up with TRBD1. The germline V gene encodes CDR1 MNHEY and CDR2 SMNVEV (reference sequence). This CDR3 has 17 amino acids. Trimming at V came to 3 bases and at J to 7 bases, leaving 17 bases not matched to a gene. Here the CDR3 DNA reads TGTGCCAGCAGTTTCGGTCTTGGGACAGGCCGAGGGGGAGAGCAGTACTTC. Translating gives CASSFGLGTGRGGEQYF.

This clone was found once. This same CDR3 is encoded by further DNA sequences in the sample. V gene TRBV9 combines with J gene TRBJ2-3, with 8 bases fitting TRBD1. In germline, CDR1 is SGDLS, CDR2 YYNGEE. V lost 0 bases and J lost 0; bases outside the gene matches: 0. The CDR3 contains 15 residues. The chain's CDR3 is CASSVAGGSTDTQYF. CDR3 bases: TGTGCCAGCAGCGTAGCAGGGGGCAGCACAGATACGCAGTATTTT.

The chain carries TRBV6-1 and TRBJ1-5, with 7 bases that match TRBD1. The CDR3 totals 19 residues. V gave up 1 base and J gave up 0 bases; unmatched junction bases: 12. Germline values: CDR1 MNHNS, CDR2 SASEGT. The CDR3 DNA is TGTGCCAGCAGTGAAGGCGACGGGACAGTTCGAGCTAGCAATCAGCCCCAGCATTTT. Amino acid sequence: CASSEGDGTVRASNQPQHF.

The rearrangement uses TRBV10-3 and TRBJ2-5; either TRBD1 or TRBD2 may supply D (5 bases each). CDR3 size: 13 residues. The V and J ends lost 6 bases and 11 bases respectively, with 19 bases between them. Germline lookup yields CDR1 ENHRY and CDR2 SYGVKD. The CDR3, as DNA: TGTGCCATCAGAACGGACACGGCCGGGGAGCAGTACTTC. Its translation: CAIRTDTAGEQYF.

CDR3 sequence: CASSRARSNFSIYF. The CDR3 region has the DNA TGTGCCAGCAGCCGGGCCAGATCGAACTTCTCCATATATTTT. This chain joins TRBV27 and TRBJ1-3; D gene uncertain. Trimming took off 6 bases at V and 11 bases at J, with 20 bases between the two ends. The CDR3 contains 14 residues. Germline-derived CDR1 and CDR2 are MNHEY and SMNVEV (reference sequence).

V is TRBV30 and J is TRBJ1-3; 7 bases are shared with TRBD1. The trim removed 3 bases at V and 0 bases at J, leaving 8 bases unmatched. Germline V gives CDR1 GTSNPN, CDR2 SVGIG (reference sequence). CDR3 length equals 16 residues. CDR3 in amino acids: CAWSGTVLYSGNTIYF. DNA for the CDR3: TGTGCCTGGAGCGGGACAGTTCTATACTCTGGAAACACCATATATTTT. The full variable domain, in which reference TRBV30 and TRBJ1-3 provide the parts outside the CDR3, is SQTIHQWPATLVQPVGSPLSLECTVEGTSNPNLYWYRQAAGRGLQLLFYSVGIGQISSEVPQNLSASRPQDRQFILSSKKLLLSDSGFYLCAWSGTVLYSGNTIYFGEGSWLTVV.

This chain uses TRBV5-1 with TRBJ2-7; 8 positions match TRBD2. CDR3 length equals 16 residues. Germline V CDR1 and CDR2: SGHRS, YFSETQ. The V segment lost 4 bases and the J segment 4 bases; nucleotides outside the gene matches: 13. This CDR3 is CASSPSGSGSPYEQYF. The CDR3 DNA reads TGCGCCAGCAGCCCTTCGGGAAGCGGGAGTCCTTACGAGCAGTACTTC.

As concerns this clone: The same CDR3 also results from other DNA sequences found in this sample. This chain joins TRBV7-8 and TRBJ2-7; 8 bases are shared with TRBD1. CDR3 size: 14 residues. The trim removed 5 bases at V and 1 base at J, leaving 4 bases unmatched. CDR1 and CDR2 (germline): SGHVS, FQNEAQ. The CDR3: CASSPGTGSYEQYF. The CDR3 DNA reads as TGTGCCAGCAGCCCCGGGACAGGTTCCTACGAGCAGTACTTC. The variable domain in full, with the rest retrieved from reference TRBV7-8 and TRBJ2-7, is GAGVSQSPRYKVAKRGQDVALRCDPISGHVSLFWYQQALGQGPEFLTYFQNEAQLDKSGLPSDRFFAERPEGSVSTLKIQRTQQEDSAVYLCASSPGTGSYEQYFGPGTRLTVT.

V is TRBV7-2 and J is TRBJ2-1; D is possibly TRBD1 (6 bases). The CDR3 loop spans 17 amino acids. Germline-derived CDR1 and CDR2 are SGHTA and FQGNSA. V was shortened by 5 bases and J by 3 bases, with 20 bases between the two germline ends. The CDR3 region has the DNA TGTGCCAGCAGCGAACAACAGGGTTCCCTCCACTACAATGAGCAGTTCTTC. Its protein is CASSEQQGSLHYNEQFF.

The genes are TRBV27 and TRBJ2-3; 7 bases are a match to TRBD2. The CDR3 is made up of 15 amino acids. CDR1 MNHEY and CDR2 SMNVEV come from the germline V gene (reference sequence). With V trimmed by 8 bases and J by 4 bases, 12 bases remained unmatched. CDR3 DNA: TGTGCCAGCCGCCCGGAGCGGGGAGGGGCAGATACGCAGTATTTT. Translated, it gives CASRPERGGADTQYF.

This rearrangement joins TRBV13 to TRBJ1-4, with D hard to call. This CDR3 is built from 13 residues. CDR1 is PRHDT and CDR2 is FYEKMQ in the germline V gene (reference sequence). V was trimmed by 7 bases and J by 8 bases, leaving 14 bases between them. This CDR3 reads CASNLFGGEKLFF. The CDR3 bases are TGTGCCAGCAACCTTTTCGGTGGAGAAAAACTGTTTTTT.

This clone was counted a single time. The chain couples TRBV27 to TRBJ1-1; D ambiguous. Deletions cut 2 bases from V and 1 base from J, with 11 bases between. Germline values: CDR1 MNHEY, CDR2 SMNVEV (reference sequence). The CDR3 sequence is 15 residues long. The CDR3 sequence is CASSLGSRGNTEAFF. The CDR3 DNA follows: TGTGCCAGCAGTTTAGGTAGTCGAGGGAACACTGAAGCTTTCTTT.

The V call is TRBV14, the J call TRBJ2-1; no definite D call. Trimming stripped 3 bases from V and 2 bases from J, with 11 bases between. CDR1 and CDR2 from the germline V gene are SGHDN and FVKESK. The length of the CDR3 is 15 residues. DNA of the CDR3: TGTGCCAGCAGCCACTCTGGTAGAGCCTACAATGAGCAGTTCTTC. As protein: CASSHSGRAYNEQFF.

The V call is TRBV15, the J call TRBJ2-5, with D uncertain. Per the germline V gene, CDR1 is LNHNV and CDR2 is YYDKDF (reference sequence). This CDR3 has 13 amino acids. The V gene lost 6 bases and the J gene lost 2 bases, with 10 bases spanning the gap. DNA of the CDR3: TGTGCCACCAGTACCGCTTCTCAAGAGACCCAGTACTTC. Its translation: CATSTASQETQYF.

V gene TRBV6-5 combines with J gene TRBJ1-2; D gene uncertain. This CDR3 has 13 residues. V lost 6 bases, J lost 7 bases, and 15 bases lay in between. Germline loops: CDR1 MNHEY, CDR2 SVGAGI. DNA of the CDR3: TGTGCCAGCAGCCTGGTTGGGCGGGCTGGCTACACCTTC. Its protein product is CASSLVGRAGYTF.

In its sample, this clone was seen once. The rearrangement joins TRBV4-1 to TRBJ2-2; 9 bases align to TRBD1. Trimming cost V 4 bases and J 4 bases; bases outside gene matches: 7. Germline assignment: CDR1 MGHRA and CDR2 YSYEKL. The CDR3 contains 16 residues. CDR3 DNA: TGCGCCAGCAGCCGGCCGGGACAGGGTACCACCGGGGAGCTGTTTTTT. Residues: CASSRPGQGTTGELFF.

This rearrangement joins TRBV7-9 to TRBJ2-7; D perhaps matches TRBD1 (5 bases). Germline V lookup: CDR1 SEHNR, CDR2 FQNEAQ (reference sequence). The CDR3 consists of 15 residues. With 3 bases removed from V and 0 bases from J, the gap between germline ends came to 12 bases. CDR3 bases: TGTGCCAGCAGCTTCGGGCAGGGTCCCTCCTACGAGCAGTACTTC. The encoded protein is CASSFGQGPSYEQYF.

V gene TRBV19 combines with J gene TRBJ2-1; maybe TRBD2 (6 bases). Germline values: CDR1 LNHDA, CDR2 SQIVND (reference sequence). The CDR3 runs to 14 residues. The V gene lost 6 bases and the J gene lost 7 bases, with 16 bases spanning the gap. The CDR3 DNA follows: TGTGCCAGTAGGTCGGGAGTGAATAGAAATGAGCAGTTCTTC. This encodes CASRSGVNRNEQFF.

The genes are TRBV2 and TRBJ2-7, with D hard to call. The V end was cut by 8 bases, the J end by 6 bases, with 17 bases between. This CDR3 is 13 amino acids long. Germline loops: CDR1 SNHLY, CDR2 FYNNEI. CDR3 sequence (DNA): TGTGCCAGCCGGACCATCGCCCCCTCCGAGCAGTACTTC. It encodes CASRTIAPSEQYF. Filled out from reference TRBV2 and TRBJ2-7, the complete variable domain reads EPEVTQTPSHQVTQMGQEVILRCVPISNHLYFYWYRQILGQKVEFLVSFYNNEISEKSEIFDDQFSVERPDGSNFTLKIRSTKLEDSAMYFCASRTIAPSEQYFGPGTRLTVT.

The V call is TRBV4-1, the J call TRBJ2-1; D ambiguous. V lost 1 base and J 0 bases, leaving 13 bases between the germline ends. Germline V gene data show CDR1 as MGHRA and CDR2 as YSYEKL. The CDR3 sequence is 17 residues long. The CDR3, as DNA: TGCGCCAGCAGCCAAGTTGTCGGCTCCAGCTCCTACAATGAGCAGTTCTTC. Residues: CASSQVVGSSSYNEQFF.

V and J are TRBV7-9 and TRBJ1-2, with D maybe TRBD1 (5 bases). In germline, CDR1 is SEHNR, CDR2 FQNEAQ (reference sequence). The CDR3 has 16 amino acids. The germline V and J ends were trimmed by 1 base and 4 bases, with 16 bases remaining between them. The CDR3 sequence is CASSLVLAGQVYGYTF. The CDR3 DNA sequence: TGTGCCAGCAGCTTAGTACTAGCTGGACAAGTCTATGGCTACACCTTC.